The T cell receptor beta chain under discussion was sequenced for a study of T cell repertoires in cytomegalovirus infection. Study context: Matching HLA type, along with CMV infection, was indicated by public TCR beta signatures.

TCRdb called the reads again in MiXCR, with one record for every CDR3 protein. The sample carries about half a million distinct CDR3 sequences, about 44% recorded once. Findings and limits, study-wide: CMV-specific TCR beta clonotypes restricted by HLA-C dominated the ex vivo response. Cumulative frequency (of public TCR beta family members) identified carriers of CMV plus the relevant HLA.

With respect to this clonotype: What it binds is not known.

This sequence originates from a human donor in good health (CMV status not recorded). Some clones in this sample may be carry-over from other donors' samples. This specimen was cultured PBMCs, taken from culture after CMV antigen stimulation.

CDR3 residues: CASSHRGETQYF. In DNA, the CDR3 is TGTGCCAGCAGCCACCGGGGAGAGACCCAGTACTTC. The V call is TRBV3-1, the J call TRBJ2-5; weak D call: TRBD2 (5 bases). The germline V gene has CDR1 LGHDT and CDR2 YNNKEL (reference sequence). The CDR3 spans 12 residues. V was cut by 3 bases and J by 4 bases, with 6 bases left in between.